This T cell receptor (beta chain) was found in a study of cytomegalovirus exposure and HLA in healthy donors. Study at large: The roughly 700 first-cohort repertoires shared a platform with the approximately 110 validation repertoires, as reported in a later analysis. Study results and limitations: Many donors shared some public TCRs, even though most TCR sequences were rare. Through in vitro validation, a few CMV-associated chains were shown to be specific for CMV antigens. The study labeled fewer than 200 TCR beta chains cytomegalovirus-associated.

Sequencing used immunoSEQ multiplex PCR; TCRdb keeps in-frame clones, though not all of them. In the table there are under 85,000 clones, nearly 95% of which are singletons. Comment on this clone: The target antigen is unknown.

Sequenced sample: PBMCs. The sequence came from a man aged 18-30 years in good health and CMV-seropositive.

The CDR3 is CASSPFRASDGYTF. CDR3 DNA: TGTGCCAGCTCGCCGTTCAGGGCAAGCGATGGCTACACCTTC. This chain connects TRBV18 to TRBJ1-2, with D possibly being TRBD1 (5 bases). The CDR3 sequence is 14 residues long. V shed 6 bases and J shed 6 bases, with 17 bases lying between them. Germline V lookup: CDR1 KGHSH, CDR2 LQKENI.